A selection of T cell receptor beta chains follows, all from one sample in a study of response to subunit inactivated influenza vaccine. TCRdb analysed the RT-PCR reads with MiXCR anew, one entry per CDR3 protein. The sample lists 250,000 to 350,000 distinct CDR3 sequences, around 20% seen once, with about a tenth in the top ten. The sequencing used PBMCs from blood, collected less than 22 months after vaccination. Every receptor here comes from a man between 50 and 69 years old who received an inactivated influenza vaccine. Both conserved end residues are part of each CDR3. Each record gives: clone size, V gene, J gene, D gene, CDR3 DNA, CDR3 protein. The D gene is left open where the match is weak. A clone size is listed for some rows: how often the clone was seen (once, few, many), or a class if it is expanded.

>few|TRBV7-9|TRBJ1-5|NA
TGTGCCAGCAGCTTAGCCGAGTGGCAGCCCCAGCATTTT
CASSLAEWQPQHF
>many|TRBV19|TRBJ1-2|NA
TGTGCCAGTAGTCGATCGGGAAACTATGGCTACACCTTC
CASSRSGNYGYTF
>NA|TRBV15|TRBJ2-1|NA
TGTGCCACCAGCAGAGATTTGAAGGGGGGCACGAATGAGCAGTTCTTC
CATSRDLKGGTNEQFF
>NA|TRBV18|TRBJ2-7|NA
TGTGCCAGCTCACCACCGAATTCCTACGAGCAGTACTTC
CASSPPNSYEQYF
>NA|TRBV12-3/TRBV12-4|TRBJ1-1|NA
TGTGCCAGCAGCCGGGGGGCCAGTGACACTGAAGCTTTCTTT
CASSRGASDTEAFF
>NA|TRBV5-1|TRBJ1-1|NA
TGCGCCAGCAGGGCCGTCGGGATGGGCACTGAAGCTTTCTTT
CASRAVGMGTEAFF
>NA|TRBV27|TRBJ1-5|TRBD1
TGTGCCGCAGGGGGAAATAGCAATCAGCCCCAGCATTTT
CAAGGNSNQPQHF
>NA|TRBV10-3|TRBJ2-7|NA
TGTGCCATCACGGCAGGCTTCGACGAGCAGTACTTC
CAITAGFDEQYF
>many|TRBV5-6|TRBJ2-2|NA
TGTGCCAGCAGCTTGGTCGGGACCGGGGAGCTGTTTTTT
CASSLVGTGELFF
>many|TRBV29-1|TRBJ1-1|NA
TGCAGCGTAGCTCAGACAGCAATGAACACTGAAGCTTTCTTT
CSVAQTAMNTEAFF
>many|TRBV15|TRBJ2-6|TRBD1
TGTGCCACCAGCAGAGAAACAGGGGTTACTGGGGCCAACGTCCTGACTTTC
CATSRETGVTGANVLTF